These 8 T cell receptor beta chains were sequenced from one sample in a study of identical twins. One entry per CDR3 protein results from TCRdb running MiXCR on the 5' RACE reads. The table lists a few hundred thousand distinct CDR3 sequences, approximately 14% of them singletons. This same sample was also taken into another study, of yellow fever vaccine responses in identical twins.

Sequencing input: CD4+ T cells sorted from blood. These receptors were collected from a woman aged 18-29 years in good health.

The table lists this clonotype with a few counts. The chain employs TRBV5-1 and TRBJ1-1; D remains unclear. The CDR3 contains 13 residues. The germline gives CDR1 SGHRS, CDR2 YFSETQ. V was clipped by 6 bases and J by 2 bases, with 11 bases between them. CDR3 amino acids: CASKISLNTEAFF. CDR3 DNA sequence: TGCGCCAGCAAGATCAGCCTTAACACTGAAGCTTTCTTT.

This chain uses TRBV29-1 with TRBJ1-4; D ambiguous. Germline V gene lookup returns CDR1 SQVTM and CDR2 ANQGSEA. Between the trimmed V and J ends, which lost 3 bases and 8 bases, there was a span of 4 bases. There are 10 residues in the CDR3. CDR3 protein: CSVDSEKLFF. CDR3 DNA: TGCAGCGTTGATTCCGAAAAACTGTTTTTT. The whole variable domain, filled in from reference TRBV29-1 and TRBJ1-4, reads SAVISQKPSRDICQRGTSLTIQCQVDSQVTMMFWYRQQPGQSLTLIATANQGSEATYESGFVIDKFPISRPNLTFSTLTVSNMSPEDSSIYLCSVDSEKLFFGSGTQLSVL.

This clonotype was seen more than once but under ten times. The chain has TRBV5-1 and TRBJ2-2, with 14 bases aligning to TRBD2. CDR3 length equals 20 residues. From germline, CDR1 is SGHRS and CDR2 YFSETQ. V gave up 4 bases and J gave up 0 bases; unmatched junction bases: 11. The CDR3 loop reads CASSPKLGLAGVPNTGELFF. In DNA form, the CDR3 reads TGCGCCAGCAGCCCCAAGTTGGGACTAGCGGGAGTCCCGAACACCGGGGAGCTGTTTTTT.

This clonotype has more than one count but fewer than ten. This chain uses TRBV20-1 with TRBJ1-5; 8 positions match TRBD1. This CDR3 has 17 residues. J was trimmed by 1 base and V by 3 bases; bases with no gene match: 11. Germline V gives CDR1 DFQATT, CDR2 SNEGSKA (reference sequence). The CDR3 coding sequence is TGCAGTGCTAGTGAGAGGACAGGGACCTTAAGCAATCAGCCCCAGCATTTT. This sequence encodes CSASERTGTLSNQPQHF.

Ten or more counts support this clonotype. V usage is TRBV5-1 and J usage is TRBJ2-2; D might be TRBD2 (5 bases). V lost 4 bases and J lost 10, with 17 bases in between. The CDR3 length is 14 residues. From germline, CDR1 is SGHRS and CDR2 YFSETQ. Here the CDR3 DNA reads TGCGCCAGCAGCCCCTCGGCCGGGGTGGTGGAGCTGTTTTTT. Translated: CASSPSAGVVELFF.

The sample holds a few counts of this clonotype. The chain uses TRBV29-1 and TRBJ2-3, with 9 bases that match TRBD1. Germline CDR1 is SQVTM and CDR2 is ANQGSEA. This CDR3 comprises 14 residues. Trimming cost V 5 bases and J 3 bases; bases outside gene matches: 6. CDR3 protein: CSVQQGARTDTQYF. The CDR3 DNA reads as TGCAGCGTTCAACAGGGGGCGAGGACAGATACGCAGTATTTT.

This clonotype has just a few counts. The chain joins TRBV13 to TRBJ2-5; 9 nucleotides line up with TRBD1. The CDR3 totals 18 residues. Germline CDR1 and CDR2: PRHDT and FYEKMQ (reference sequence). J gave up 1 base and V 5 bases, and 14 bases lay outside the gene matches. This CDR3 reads CASSAGTGRSPLQETQYF. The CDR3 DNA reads TGTGCCAGCAGCGCCGGGACAGGGAGATCCCCCCTCCAAGAGACCCAGTACTTC.

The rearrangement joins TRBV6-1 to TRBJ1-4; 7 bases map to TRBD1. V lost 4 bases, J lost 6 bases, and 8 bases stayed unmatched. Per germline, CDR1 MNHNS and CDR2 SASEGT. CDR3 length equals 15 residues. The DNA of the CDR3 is TGTGCCAGCAGTGTTAAGCAGGGGGGATATGAAAAACTGTTTTTT. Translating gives CASSVKQGGYEKLFF.